This TCR beta chain emerged from a study of blood T cell repertoires in COVID-19. Study-wide background: Sites across the United States, Italy and Spain contributed samples from acute and convalescent COVID-19. PBMCs, B-cell-depleted T cells, or T cells provided the cDNA or gDNA that made up the material.

Authors' methods: How many nucleated cells were present was estimated from reference gene primer amplification. The method was immunoSEQ multiplex PCR; TCRdb's version includes in-frame clones alone and lacks a portion of them. V and J calls and clone size are copied from that table; D and trimming were computed from the DNA. The table shows under 400,000 clones, with under 90% occurring only once. The Seattle site enrolled patients during active infection and followed them longitudinally. Between the trimmed V and J ends, which lost 10 bases and 7 bases, there was a span of 13 bases. Per germline, CDR1 SEHNR and CDR2 FQNEAQ (reference sequence). The length of the CDR3 is 12 residues.

Sequenced material: peripheral blood. The rearrangement joins TRBV7-9 to TRBJ2-2; no firm D call. The TCR was taken from a woman aged 25 to 39 with COVID-19, enrolled during active disease. CDR3 sequence reads: CAILISNGELFF. CDR3 DNA: TGTGCCATCCTCATTAGCAACGGGGAGCTGTTTTTT.